Sequencing of this T cell receptor beta chain was carried out in a study of OX40 agonist ivuxolimab in advanced cancers. Data came from immunoSEQ multiplex PCR; TCRdb stores just in-frame clones and leaves some out. The table includes about 54,000 clones, around 89% detected once. CDR1 is SEHNR, CDR2 FQNEAQ, per germline (reference sequence). The CDR3 has 14 residues. The V gene lost 4 bases and the J gene lost 4 bases, with 10 bases spanning the gap. Notes on this clone: What it recognizes is unknown.

Broader study findings: There were, on average, more expanded clones in CD8+ T cells than in CD4+. Both CD4+ and CD8+ T cell populations in blood had undergone clonal expansion by week 6 at 0.1 to 3.0 mg/kg.

This clonotype was sampled from an adult with an advanced solid tumor such as melanoma, head and neck, liver or kidney cancer. The V call is TRBV7-9, the J call TRBJ1-4; no clear D. The specimen comprised CD4+ or CD8+ T cells sorted from blood, sampled in a trial of the OX40 agonist ivuxolimab. DNA for the CDR3: TGTGCCAGCAGCTCTCGGCAGCTTAATGAAAAACTGTTTTTT. Translation gives CASSSRQLNEKLFF.